Below are 19 T cell receptor beta chains sequenced from a single sample in a study of blood T cell repertoires in COVID-19. TCRdb's copy holds only in-frame clones and misses some; the assay was immunoSEQ multiplex PCR. Among 360,000 or so clones listed, approximately 89% were seen once. Sequencing input: peripheral blood. Receptors originate from a woman aged 55 to 70 with COVID-19, enrolled during active disease.

J is TRBJ2-6 and V is TRBV27, with D possibly being TRBD1 (6 bases). This CDR3 spans 17 amino acids. Germline values: CDR1 MNHEY, CDR2 SMNVEV (reference sequence). V was trimmed by 3 bases and J by 2 bases, leaving 14 bases between them. The CDR3 DNA reads as TGTGCCAGCAGTTTCCTACAGGGACGACCTGGGGCCAACGTCCTGACTTTC. Protein product: CASSFLQGRPGANVLTF.

V usage is TRBV28 and J usage is TRBJ1-3, with 8 bases lining up with TRBD1. This CDR3 comprises 16 residues. CDR1 and CDR2 from the germline V gene are MDHEN and SYDVKM. J lost 1 base, V lost 4 bases, and 6 bases had no gene match. The CDR3 spells CASSSSRTGSGNTIYF. The CDR3 bases are TGTGCCAGCAGTTCTTCCCGGACAGGGTCTGGAAACACCATATATTTT. Full variable domain (rest looked up from reference TRBV28 and TRBJ1-3): DVKVTQSSRYLVKRTGEKVFLECVQDMDHENMFWYRQDPGLGLRLIYFSYDVKMKEKGDIPEGYSVSREKKERFSLILESASTNQTSMYLCASSSSRTGSGNTIYFGEGSWLTVV.

The J gene is TRBJ2-7, the V gene TRBV18; D unclear. Germline values: CDR1 KGHSH, CDR2 LQKENI. Trimming took off 3 bases at V and 5 bases at J, with 8 bases between the two ends. This CDR3 region has 12 residues. CDR3 sequence: CASSPSTHEQYF. CDR3 bases: TGTGCCAGCTCACCGAGCACCCACGAGCAGTACTTC.

CDR3 loop: CASSLALREGGDNTGELFF. CDR3 nucleotides: TGTGCCAGCAGCTTAGCCCTGAGGGAGGGGGGCGACAACACCGGGGAGCTGTTTTTT. The chain is built from TRBV11-2 and TRBJ2-2; D might be TRBD2 (7 bases). Trimming shortened V by 1 base and J by 2 bases, and 20 bases separated the two germline ends. The length of the CDR3 is 19 residues. CDR1 is SGHAT, CDR2 FQNNGV, per germline.

This chain joins TRBV28 and TRBJ1-2; the D is unclear. V was shortened by 3 bases and J by 4 bases, with 9 bases between the two germline ends. Germline values: CDR1 MDHEN, CDR2 SYDVKM. The CDR3 spans 13 residues. The CDR3 protein is CASSFASGYGYTF. DNA for the CDR3: TGTGCCAGCAGTTTTGCTTCGGGCTATGGCTACACCTTC.

This clone was found a few times. V is TRBV18 and J is TRBJ1-1; 8 nucleotides align to TRBD1. The length of the CDR3 is 14 residues. In germline, CDR1 is KGHSH, CDR2 LQKENI. V was clipped by 6 bases and J by 1 base; unmatched bases: 4. The CDR3 protein is CASSSGGWNTEAFF. As DNA, the CDR3 is TGTGCCAGCTCCTCAGGGGGCTGGAACACTGAAGCTTTCTTT.

The gene calls are TRBV27 and TRBJ2-5; perhaps TRBD2 as D (6 bases). Germline lookup yields CDR1 MNHEY and CDR2 SMNVEV (reference sequence). The CDR3 has 11 residues. Trimming left V 9 bases short and J 5 bases short, with 10 bases between. CDR3 bases: TGTGCCAGTCACGGAGGGGAGACCCAGTACTTC. Translating gives CASHGGETQYF.

V and J are TRBV3-1 (or the pseudogene TRBV3-2) and TRBJ1-1; 8 bases line up with TRBD1. The CDR3 runs to 15 residues. CDR1 is LGHDT, CDR2 YNNKEL, per germline (reference sequence). The V segment lost 3 bases and the J segment 1 base; nucleotides outside the gene matches: 4. Here the CDR3 DNA reads TGTGCCAGCAGCCAGAGTGGGACAGGGAACACTGAAGCTTTCTTT. The encoded protein is CASSQSGTGNTEAFF.

This clone was counted once. The chain is built from TRBV27 and TRBJ1-1; weak D call: TRBD1 (5 bases). There are 13 residues in the CDR3. Germline CDR1 reads MNHEY; CDR2 reads SMNVEV (reference sequence). V was clipped by 0 bases and J by 11 bases, with 13 bases between them. CDR3 loop: CASSLSPGSPAFF. In nucleotides, the CDR3 is TGTGCCAGCAGTTTATCCCCAGGGTCGCCGGCTTTCTTT.

The CDR3 loop reads CASRWAMNTGELFF. The CDR3 nucleotides are TGTGCCAGTAGGTGGGCGATGAACACCGGGGAGCTGTTTTTT. The J gene is TRBJ2-2, the V gene TRBV19; no clear D gene. This CDR3 has 14 amino acids. CDR1 and CDR2 (germline): LNHDA, SQIVND (reference sequence). Between the trimmed V and J ends, which lost 6 bases and 1 base, there was a span of 9 bases.

This clone was picked up a small number of times. The V and J genes are TRBV4-2 and TRBJ1-2; 8 bases line up with TRBD1. CDR3 length: 18 amino acids. The junction had 11 bases not matched to a gene; V was cut back by 0 bases and J by 2 bases. Looked up from germline, CDR1 is LGHNA and CDR2 is YNFKEQ. This CDR3 reads CASSQENRGAAANYGYTF. In nucleotides, the CDR3 is TGTGCCAGCAGCCAAGAAAACAGGGGGGCCGCCGCAAACTATGGCTACACCTTC.

This sequence joins TRBV5-6 and TRBJ2-1, with 8 bases fitting TRBD2. V was pared by 0 bases and J by 7 bases, with 6 bases of the junction left unmatched. The CDR3 has 15 residues. CDR1 and CDR2 from the germline V gene are SGHDT and YYEEEE. The CDR3 is CASSLAGGPRNEQFF. The CDR3 DNA reads as TGTGCCAGCAGCTTGGCGGGGGGGCCTCGGAATGAGCAGTTCTTC.

V is TRBV5-4 and J is TRBJ2-7; 13 positions match TRBD2. V shed 3 bases, J shed 6 bases, and the junction held 3 bases outside the gene matches. Germline V gives CDR1 SGHNT, CDR2 YYREEE (reference sequence). CDR3 length equals 14 residues. CDR3 protein: CASSSLAGGPEQYF. In DNA form, the CDR3 reads TGTGCCAGCAGCTCACTAGCGGGGGGGCCCGAGCAGTACTTC.

This chain uses TRBV7-9 with TRBJ1-3; tentative D call: TRBD1 (5 bases). Trimming pared 5 bases from V and 1 base from J, leaving 12 bases between. The germline gives CDR1 SEHNR, CDR2 FQNEAQ (reference sequence). There are 15 residues in the CDR3. The CDR3 DNA is TGTGCCAGCAGCCTGGAGGGGTATTCTGGAAACACCATATATTTT. Translating it yields CASSLEGYSGNTIYF.

A word on this clone: The sample carries other DNA sequences with the same CDR3. This chain connects TRBV7-9 to TRBJ2-7; unclear D gene. Trimming stripped 5 bases from V and 3 bases from J, with 5 bases between. Germline CDR1 SEHNR, CDR2 FQNEAQ (reference sequence). The CDR3 spans 11 residues. In nucleotides, the CDR3 is TGTGCCAGCAGCCCCGTCTACGAGCAGTACTTC. This codes for CASSPVYEQYF.

The genes are TRBV15 and TRBJ1-2; a possible D gene is TRBD1 (6 bases). V lost 6 bases, J lost 4 bases, and 15 bases lay in between. Germline V gives CDR1 LNHNV, CDR2 YYDKDF (reference sequence). This CDR3 is 14 amino acids long. CDR3 region: CATSSGQRIYGYTF. CDR3 sequence (DNA): TGTGCCACCAGTTCCGGACAGAGGATCTATGGCTACACCTTC. Based on the CDR3 plus reference TRBV15 and TRBJ1-2, the full variable domain is DAMVIQNPRYQVTQFGKPVTLSCSQTLNHNVMYWYQQKSSQAPKLLFHYYDKDFNNEADTPDNFQSRRPNTSFCFLDIRSPGLGDTAMYLCATSSGQRIYGYTFGSGTRLTVV.

V is TRBV9 and J is TRBJ2-1; D remains ambiguous. Trimming shortened V by 1 base and J by 5 bases, and 10 bases separated the two germline ends. Germline V CDR1 and CDR2: SGDLS, YYNGEE. CDR3 size: 14 residues. The CDR3 DNA sequence: TGTGCCAGCAGCGTACATGGTAGAAACAATGAGCAGTTCTTC. It codes for CASSVHGRNNEQFF.

This rearrangement joins TRBV20-1 to TRBJ1-2, with 8 nucleotides matching TRBD1. The germline V gene encodes CDR1 DFQATT and CDR2 SNEGSKA (reference sequence). After removal of 6 bases from V and 4 bases from J, the junction contained 10 bases not matched to a gene. The CDR3 extends over 14 amino acids. The DNA for the CDR3 is TGCAGTGCCAGTGTTCAGGGGGCAAGCTATGGCTACACCTTC. Protein: CSASVQGASYGYTF.

The chain is built from TRBV5-6 and TRBJ2-2, with 7 bases matching TRBD1. Per the germline V gene, CDR1 is SGHDT and CDR2 is YYEEEE. The ends lost 5 bases at V and 4 bases at J; junction bases unmatched: 8. This CDR3 contains 15 residues. CDR3 residues: CASSPRTGGTGELFF. The CDR3 nucleotides read TGTGCCAGCAGTCCACGGACAGGAGGCACCGGGGAGCTGTTTTTT.